This T cell receptor (beta chain) stems from a study of T cell changes during pregnancy in multiple sclerosis. Assay: immunoSEQ multiplex PCR; the TCRdb copy retains only in-frame clones and omits some. The sample has about 110,000 clones; just over 90% are singletons. V dropped 0 bases and J dropped 5; count of bases not matched to a gene: 10. CDR3 size: 16 residues. The germline V gene encodes CDR1 GTSNPN and CDR2 SVGIG (reference sequence). The material sequenced was peripheral blood, taken after pregnancy. This TCR came from a female donor with multiple sclerosis, enrolled in a pregnancy study. V gene TRBV30 combines with J gene TRBJ2-7; 10 bases fit TRBD2. The CDR3 loop is CAWSVLGGLAPHEQYF. The CDR3 nucleotides are TGTGCCTGGAGTGTGTTAGGGGGACTAGCGCCCCACGAGCAGTACTTC. The full variable domain, rest sourced from reference TRBV30 and TRBJ2-7, is SQTIHQWPATLVQPVGSPLSLECTVEGTSNPNLYWYRQAAGRGLQLLFYSVGIGQISSEVPQNLSASRPQDRQFILSSKKLLLSDSGFYLCAWSVLGGLAPHEQYFGPGTRLTVT.